Presented here are 10 T cell receptor beta chains from one specimen sequenced in a study of blood T cell repertoires in COVID-19. Sequenced by immunoSEQ multiplex PCR; TCRdb stores in-frame clones only, minus some. The sample comprises 96,000 or so clones, 90% to 95% of which are singletons, and around 1.6% rests with the top ten. The specimen sequenced was peripheral blood. These receptors came from a man aged 60-69 years with acute or convalescent COVID-19.

The rearrangement uses TRBV6-5 and TRBJ2-7; 8 nucleotides match TRBD1. The CDR3 sequence is 14 residues long. Germline V gene lookup returns CDR1 MNHEY and CDR2 SVGAGI. After removal of 5 bases from V and 3 bases from J, the junction contained 6 bases not matched to a gene. The CDR3 reads CASSRGQGDYEQYF. CDR3 bases: TGTGCCAGCAGTCGCGGACAGGGCGACTACGAGCAGTACTTC.

This clone was seen more than once but under ten times. This sequence joins TRBV27 and TRBJ2-2, with 10 bases matching TRBD1. The CDR3 runs 16 residues. Trimming took 3 bases from V and 5 from J; bases not matched to a gene: 6. CDR1 is MNHEY, CDR2 SMNVEV, per germline (reference sequence). The CDR3 DNA sequence: TGTGCCAGCAGTTTTAGGACAGGGGGAGGTACCGGGGAGCTGTTTTTT. Its translation: CASSFRTGGGTGELFF.

This rearrangement joins TRBV7-3 to TRBJ2-5; 9 bases are shared with TRBD2. Trimming at V came to 5 bases and at J to 4 bases, leaving 2 bases not matched to a gene. This CDR3 has 13 amino acids. The germline V gene has CDR1 SGHTA and CDR2 FQGTGA. The CDR3 reads CASSTTSGETQYF. The DNA of the CDR3 is TGTGCCAGCAGCACGACTAGCGGAGAGACCCAGTACTTC.

V gene TRBV5-1 combines with J gene TRBJ2-3; D might be TRBD2 (6 bases). V was trimmed by 0 bases and J by 0 bases, leaving 11 bases between them. Germline values: CDR1 SGHRS, CDR2 YFSETQ. The CDR3 totals 16 residues. The chain's CDR3 is CASSLEPGTSTDTQYF. The CDR3 coding sequence is TGCGCCAGCAGCTTGGAGCCAGGGACTAGCACAGATACGCAGTATTTT.

The chain carries TRBV3-1 (or the pseudogene TRBV3-2) and TRBJ1-2; 7 nucleotides match TRBD1. V was clipped by 3 bases and J by 7 bases; unmatched bases: 8. CDR1 and CDR2 (germline): LGHDT, YNNKEL (reference sequence). This CDR3 contains 14 residues. CDR3 bases: TGTGCCAGCAGCCAGCTCGTAGGGGGCTCTGGCTACACCTTC. Translating gives CASSQLVGGSGYTF.

The gene calls are TRBV10-3 and TRBJ1-3; D unresolved. V was trimmed by 4 bases and J by 0 bases, leaving 7 bases between them. Germline V gene sequence: CDR1 ENHRY, CDR2 SYGVKD. The CDR3 sequence is 14 residues long. The CDR3 is CAISVGSSGNTIYF. The CDR3 region has the DNA TGTGCCATCAGTGTGGGGAGCTCTGGAAACACCATATATTTT.

This chain uses TRBV5-4 with TRBJ2-5; 7 bases map to TRBD1. This CDR3 region has 13 residues. Trimming took 9 bases from V and 4 from J; bases not matched to a gene: 9. In germline, CDR1 is SGHNT, CDR2 YYREEE (reference sequence). Here the CDR3 reads CAMGARGRETQYF. Written as DNA, the CDR3 is TGTGCCATGGGCGCCAGGGGGAGAGAGACCCAGTACTTC.

The chain combines TRBV19 with TRBJ1-4; D remains ambiguous. The CDR3 runs to 13 residues. The germline V gene has CDR1 LNHDA and CDR2 SQIVND (reference sequence). The V and J ends lost 3 bases and 5 bases respectively, with 7 bases between them. CDR3 region: CASSIIVNEKLFF. In DNA, the CDR3 is TGTGCCAGTAGTATTATAGTAAATGAAAAACTGTTTTTT.

This chain uses TRBV6-2 or TRBV6-3 with TRBJ2-1; 10 bases align to TRBD1. CDR3 length: 13 amino acids. Germline CDR1 is MNHEY and CDR2 is SVGEGT. After removal of 4 bases from V and 7 bases from J, the junction contained 1 base not matched to a gene. CDR3 sequence: CASSWTGGNEQFF. The CDR3 DNA is TGTGCCAGCAGTTGGACAGGGGGGAATGAGCAGTTCTTC.

The DNA of the CDR3 is TGTGCCAGCAGCCCTGGGACAAGTCCCGGGGAGCTGTTTTTT. It specifies CASSPGTSPGELFF. This chain connects TRBV7-3 to TRBJ2-2, with D perhaps TRBD1 (6 bases). The germline V gene encodes CDR1 SGHTA and CDR2 FQGTGA. V dropped 5 bases and J dropped 6 bases, with 13 bases sitting between them. The CDR3 loop spans 14 amino acids.